This T cell receptor (beta chain) was documented in a study of cytomegalovirus exposure and HLA in healthy donors. V lost 1 base, J lost 3 bases, and 3 bases stayed unmatched. Germline lookup yields CDR1 SGHRS and CDR2 YFSETQ. This CDR3 comprises 15 residues. Primers: 60 Vbeta forward and 13 Jbeta reverse. Clones were sequenced by immunoSEQ multiplex PCR, and TCRdb holds only the in-frame ones, with some missing. The data hold 75,000 to 95,000 clones, with 69% observed a single time. This clonotype was sampled from a man in his fifties or sixties in good health and CMV-seronegative. The chain carries TRBV5-1 and TRBJ2-2; 7 bases align to TRBD1. Sequencing used PBMCs. CDR3 sequence (DNA): TGCGCCAGCAGCTTGACAGGGGCGTACACCGGGGAGCTGTTTTTT. Amino acids: CASSLTGAYTGELFF.